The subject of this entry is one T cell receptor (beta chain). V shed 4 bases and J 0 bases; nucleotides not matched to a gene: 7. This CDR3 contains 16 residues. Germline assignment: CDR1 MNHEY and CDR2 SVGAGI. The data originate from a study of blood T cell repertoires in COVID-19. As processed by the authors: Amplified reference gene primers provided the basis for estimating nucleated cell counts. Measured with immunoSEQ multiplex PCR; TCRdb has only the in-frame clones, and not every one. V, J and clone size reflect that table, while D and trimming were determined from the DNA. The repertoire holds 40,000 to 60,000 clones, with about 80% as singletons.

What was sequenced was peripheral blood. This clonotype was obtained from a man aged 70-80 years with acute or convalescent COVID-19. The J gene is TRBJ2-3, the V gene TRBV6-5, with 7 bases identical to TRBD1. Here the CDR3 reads CASSSRDRVSTDTQYF. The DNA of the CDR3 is TGTGCCAGCAGTTCCCGAGACAGGGTTAGCACAGATACGCAGTATTTT.